A single sample is the source of the 28 T cell receptor beta chains below, sequenced in a study of blood T cell repertoires in COVID-19. Measured with immunoSEQ multiplex PCR; TCRdb has only the in-frame clones, and not every one. Of about 83,000 clones listed, approximately 86% are singletons. Sequencing used peripheral blood. Receptors were obtained from a man older than 75 with active or convalescent COVID-19.

This clone has a handful of counts. This chain links TRBV6-5 with TRBJ1-2, with TRBD1 as a possible D gene (6 bases). The CDR3 has 13 amino acids. Germline lookup yields CDR1 MNHEY and CDR2 SVGAGI. Trimming pared 3 bases from V and 7 bases from J, leaving 12 bases between. The DNA for the CDR3 is TGTGCCAGCAGTTATCACAGGGATGGTGGCTACACCTTC. Translated: CASSYHRDGGYTF.

This chain uses TRBV7-9 with TRBJ2-1; no firm D call. The CDR3 length is 13 residues. Germline assignment: CDR1 SEHNR and CDR2 FQNEAQ (reference sequence). V lost 0 bases, J lost 9 bases, and 9 bases lay in between. This CDR3 reads CASSLASPSEQFF. For the CDR3, the DNA is TGTGCCAGCAGCTTAGCGTCCCCCTCTGAGCAGTTCTTC.

This rearrangement joins TRBV19 to TRBJ2-1, with 8 nucleotides matching TRBD2. The CDR3 is 16 amino acids. J lost 1 base, V lost 6 bases, and 8 bases had no gene match. Germline assignment: CDR1 LNHDA and CDR2 SQIVND (reference sequence). The CDR3 here is CASRRLGTSSYNEQFF. The CDR3 DNA sequence: TGTGCCAGTAGACGCCTAGGGACTAGTTCCTACAATGAGCAGTTCTTC.

This clone has just a few counts. The chain joins TRBV30 to TRBJ1-6; D is unresolved. V was trimmed by 4 bases and J by 7 bases, leaving 23 bases between them. The CDR3 is 17 amino acids. Germline V gene data show CDR1 as GTSNPN and CDR2 as SVGIG (reference sequence). The DNA of the CDR3 is TGTGCCTGGAAAAGGCGGGCCCGGCAGTATGACAATTCACCCCTCCACTTT. This sequence encodes CAWKRRARQYDNSPLHF.

There are a few counts of this clone. The V gene is TRBV7-2, the J gene TRBJ2-2; a possible D gene is TRBD2 (5 bases). CDR3 length: 14 amino acids. Per the germline V gene, CDR1 is SGHTA and CDR2 is FQGNSA. Deletions cut 1 base from V and 6 bases from J, with 9 bases between. The CDR3 nucleotides read TGTGCCAGCAGCTTAGGAGGGCCATCCGGGGAGCTGTTTTTT. This codes for CASSLGGPSGELFF.

The gene calls are TRBV13 and TRBJ2-1, with 13 bases aligning to TRBD2. Germline V gives CDR1 PRHDT, CDR2 FYEKMQ (reference sequence). CDR3 length: 18 residues. The V segment lost 5 bases and the J segment 10 bases; nucleotides outside the gene matches: 17. CDR3 region: CASSLISRLAGGSSEQFF. The DNA of the CDR3 is TGTGCCAGCAGCCTAATCTCAAGACTAGCGGGAGGTAGTAGCGAGCAGTTCTTC. Variable domain in full (rest from reference TRBV13 and TRBJ2-1): AAGVIQSPRHLIKEKRETATLKCYPIPRHDTVYWYQQGPGQDPQFLISFYEKMQSDKGSIPDRFSAQQFSDYHSELNMSSLELGDSALYFCASSLISRLAGGSSEQFFGPGTRLTVL.

The J gene is TRBJ1-2, the V gene TRBV27; TRBD1 aligns across 9 bases. The CDR3 has 13 residues. The germline gives CDR1 MNHEY, CDR2 SMNVEV (reference sequence). Trimming removed 6 bases from V and 7 bases from J; junction bases left unmatched: 6. This CDR3 is CASSTGGGFGYTF. DNA of the CDR3: TGTGCCAGCAGCACAGGGGGCGGGTTTGGCTACACCTTC.

The chain links TRBV4-1 to TRBJ1-3; D call uncertain. With 1 base removed from V and 0 bases from J, the gap between germline ends came to 10 bases. Germline lookup yields CDR1 MGHRA and CDR2 YSYEKL. This CDR3 is 16 amino acids long. This chain's CDR3 is CASSQVERLSGNTIYF. The CDR3 coding sequence is TGCGCCAGCAGCCAAGTTGAGCGGCTCTCTGGAAACACCATATATTTT.

This sequence joins TRBV28 and TRBJ1-4, with TRBD1 identical over 8 bases. J gave up 0 bases and V 2 bases, and 14 bases lay outside the gene matches. The CDR3 extends over 20 amino acids. CDR1 MDHEN and CDR2 SYDVKM come from the germline V gene. CDR3 nucleotides: TGTGCCAGCAGTTTACATTCTGGGACAGGTACCTTTGCAACTAATGAAAAACTGTTTTTT. This encodes CASSLHSGTGTFATNEKLFF. Full variable domain (missing parts from reference TRBV28 and TRBJ1-4): DVKVTQSSRYLVKRTGEKVFLECVQDMDHENMFWYRQDPGLGLRLIYFSYDVKMKEKGDIPEGYSVSREKKERFSLILESASTNQTSMYLCASSLHSGTGTFATNEKLFFGSGTQLSVL.

This clone came up once. The J gene is TRBJ1-2, the V gene TRBV5-1, with 10 bases lining up with TRBD1. This CDR3 spans 14 amino acids. Germline CDR1 is SGHRS and CDR2 is YFSETQ. J lost 2 bases, V lost 5 bases, and 3 bases had no gene match. The CDR3 reads CASRTGGGNYGYTF. The CDR3 DNA reads TGCGCCAGCAGGACAGGGGGCGGGAACTATGGCTACACCTTC.

This chain connects TRBV6-5 to TRBJ1-1; D uncertain. Germline assignment: CDR1 MNHEY and CDR2 SVGAGI. CDR3 length equals 16 residues. V was trimmed by 0 bases and J by 1 base, leaving 12 bases between them. CDR3 nucleotides: TGTGCCAGCAGTTACTCGGGCGGGTCGGGGAACACTGAAGCTTTCTTT. Translated, it gives CASSYSGGSGNTEAFF.

The chain couples TRBV12-5 to TRBJ2-7; TRBD2 agrees at 12 bases. This CDR3 contains 14 residues. Per the germline V gene, CDR1 is LGHNT and CDR2 is FRNRAP. The V segment lost 4 bases and the J segment 12 bases; nucleotides outside the gene matches: 10. DNA for the CDR3: TGTGCTAGTGGTTCCTCGACTAGCGGGGGCGGTAGGTACGTC. It codes for CASGSSTSGGGRYV.

The rearrangement links TRBV29-1 to TRBJ1-1; 7 bases match TRBD1. CDR1 is SQVTM and CDR2 is ANQGSEA in the germline V gene. This CDR3 is 14 amino acids long. V gave up 3 bases and J gave up 4 bases; unmatched junction bases: 8. The CDR3 DNA reads TGCAGCGTTGAGGCAGGGGGTATGGGCACTGAAGCTTTCTTT. This codes for CSVEAGGMGTEAFF.

V usage is TRBV2 and J usage is TRBJ1-1; no reliable D call. Germline V gene data show CDR1 as SNHLY and CDR2 as FYNNEI. The V and J ends lost 6 bases and 1 base respectively, with 15 bases between them. The CDR3 has 15 amino acids. CDR3: CASRRMPSGNTEAFF. CDR3 bases: TGTGCCAGCAGGAGAATGCCTTCGGGGAACACTGAAGCTTTCTTT.

The J gene is TRBJ2-1, the V gene TRBV5-1; 9 positions match TRBD1. Germline CDR1 is SGHRS and CDR2 is YFSETQ. CDR3 length: 15 residues. The ends lost 4 bases at V and 7 bases at J; junction bases unmatched: 9. CDR3 coding DNA: TGCGCCAGCAGCCCAGGACAGGGGATGTGGAATGAGCAGTTCTTC. Translation gives CASSPGQGMWNEQFF.

CDR3 DNA: TGTGCCTGGAGTCCCCAATCCTATGGCTACACCTTC. Encoded protein: CAWSPQSYGYTF. This chain joins TRBV30 and TRBJ1-2, with no clear D. Germline CDR1 and CDR2: GTSNPN and SVGIG (reference sequence). The V end lost 2 bases, the J end lost 4 bases, and 8 bases lay between the germline ends. The CDR3 is 12 residues long.

V is TRBV30 and J is TRBJ1-2, with D possibly being TRBD1 (5 bases). The CDR3 is made up of 15 amino acids. The germline V gene has CDR1 GTSNPN and CDR2 SVGIG (reference sequence). V shed 6 bases and J shed 4 bases, with 21 bases lying between them. CDR3 sequence: CACPSSGATVYGYTF. In DNA form, the CDR3 reads TGTGCCTGTCCCTCGAGCGGGGCCACTGTCTATGGCTACACCTTC.

The chain employs TRBV19 and TRBJ1-4; D may be TRBD1 (5 bases). Looked up from germline, CDR1 is LNHDA and CDR2 is SQIVND (reference sequence). CDR3 length: 14 residues. V dropped 5 bases and J dropped 8 bases, with 15 bases sitting between them. The CDR3 reads CASSVQGGEEKLFF. CDR3 in DNA: TGTGCCAGTAGTGTCCAGGGAGGAGAGGAAAAACTGTTTTTT.

CDR3 residues: CASSIDRWQANQPQHF. The CDR3 DNA reads TGTGCCAGTAGTATAGATCGGTGGCAGGCCAATCAGCCCCAGCATTTT. This sequence joins TRBV19 and TRBJ1-5; D is undetermined. The V and J ends lost 0 bases and 3 bases respectively, with 12 bases between them. From germline, CDR1 is LNHDA and CDR2 SQIVND (reference sequence). The CDR3 extends over 16 amino acids.

This clone was seen a single time. The chain links TRBV19 to TRBJ1-4, with TRBD1 matching over 7 bases. Trimming removed 5 bases from V and 5 bases from J; junction bases left unmatched: 5. The CDR3 totals 14 residues. Per germline, CDR1 LNHDA and CDR2 SQIVND (reference sequence). The CDR3 sequence: CASSRTGENEKLFF. The DNA for the CDR3 is TGTGCCAGTAGTCGTACAGGGGAGAATGAAAAACTGTTTTTT.

This chain uses TRBV5-6 with TRBJ1-6; 8 nucleotides align to TRBD1. The V gene's germline CDR1 is SGHDT and CDR2 YYEEEE. The ends lost 2 bases at V and 7 bases at J; junction bases unmatched: 14. CDR3 size: 18 residues. In nucleotides, the CDR3 is TGTGCCAGCAGCTTTGGGGGTTTGACAGGGGCGCAGAATTCACCCCTCCACTTT. Protein: CASSFGGLTGAQNSPLHF.

This clone has a handful of counts. The chain is built from TRBV23-1 and TRBJ2-7, with D hard to call. TRBV23-1 falls under the ORF class, with uncertain function. Trimming pared 6 bases from V and 9 bases from J, leaving 18 bases between. This CDR3 contains 13 residues. The CDR3 protein is CASSPLGCLGQYV. CDR3 nucleotides: TGCGCCAGCAGCCCACTCGGGTGTTTAGGGCAGTACGTC.

The chain is built from TRBV21-1 and TRBJ2-3; the tabulated D call, TRBD2, remains unverified against the DNA. TRBV21-1 is a pseudogene locus. The CDR3 runs 16 residues. CDR3 in DNA: TGTGCCAGCAGCAAAGGGTTAGCGACTAGCACAGATACGCAGTATTTT. Encoded protein: CASSKGLATSTDTQYF.

The rearrangement uses TRBV10-1 and TRBJ2-5, with 11 nucleotides matching TRBD1. The germline gives CDR1 WNHNN, CDR2 SYGVQD (reference sequence). The CDR3 has 16 amino acids. The V gene end was trimmed by 2 bases and the J gene end by 2 bases; junction bases not matched to a gene: 4. CDR3 loop: CASSEGTGGGQETQYF. The CDR3 nucleotides are TGCGCCAGCAGTGAGGGGACAGGGGGTGGTCAAGAGACCCAGTACTTC.

V is TRBV2 and J is TRBJ1-1; 8 bases fit TRBD1. Germline CDR1 SNHLY, CDR2 FYNNEI. This CDR3 region has 15 residues. Trimming at V came to 6 bases and at J to 1 base, leaving 7 bases not matched to a gene. CDR3 amino acids: CASRSRGRPNTEAFF. The CDR3 nucleotides read TGTGCCAGCAGGTCCAGGGGGCGCCCGAACACTGAAGCTTTCTTT.

The CDR3 region has the DNA TGCGCCAGCACCAGAGACAGGACTGGAAACACCATATATTTT. Translated: CASTRDRTGNTIYF. The genes are TRBV10-1 and TRBJ1-3, with D tentatively TRBD1 (6 bases). CDR1 WNHNN and CDR2 SYGVQD come from the germline V gene (reference sequence). V was cut by 7 bases and J by 2 bases, with 12 bases left in between. CDR3 size: 14 residues.

The chain combines TRBV13 with TRBJ1-1; 7 bases are shared with TRBD1. CDR1 PRHDT and CDR2 FYEKMQ come from the germline V gene (reference sequence). Losses at the gene ends were 4 bases for V and 0 bases for J; bases not matched to a gene: 11. This CDR3 comprises 17 residues. The CDR3 DNA is TGTGCCAGCAGCTCGCGACAGGGTTCCCTGCTGAACACTGAAGCTTTCTTT. Translated, it gives CASSSRQGSLLNTEAFF.

The rearrangement links TRBV19 to TRBJ1-2; D is uncertain. V shed 2 bases and J shed 8 bases, with 6 bases lying between them. Germline CDR1 is LNHDA and CDR2 is SQIVND (reference sequence). There are 11 residues in the CDR3. Written as DNA, the CDR3 is TGTGCCAGTAGTATAAATCGGGGCTACACCTTC. Amino acid sequence: CASSINRGYTF.